This TCR beta chain emerged from a study of breast tumors, draining lymph nodes, adjacent tissues. TCRdb processed the multiplex PCR reads anew with MiXCR; each CDR3 protein has one entry. The sample lists about 200,000 distinct CDR3 sequences; over 25% were seen once. This clonotype was seen many times. What it binds is unknown. The lymph nodes were axillary draining lymph nodes from breast cancer patients. Study outcomes and limitations: Tumor repertoires ranked between lymph nodes and nontumor tissue in diversity, with V and J gene preferences. Findings are consistent with lymph node origin and intratumoral expansion of most tumor T cells. The lymph node origin of tumor T cells was framed as consistent with a hypothesis, not demonstrated.

CDR3 size: 14 residues. V shed 0 bases and J shed 4 bases, with 6 bases lying between them. Germline V gives CDR1 WSHSY, CDR2 SAAADI. Input material: axillary lymph node tissue. The sequence was obtained from a female donor with breast cancer. Some clones in this sample may be carry-over from other donors' samples. The chain is built from TRBV10-2 and TRBJ2-2; D gene uncertain. Here the CDR3 DNA reads TGCGCCAGCAGTGAGTCTTATAGCACCGGGGAGCTGTTTTTT. Translating it yields CASSESYSTGELFF.